This entry concerns a single TCR beta chain. It has no known antigen specificity. It has no much larger one-base neighbor in the sample; base qualities were not kept. The data stem from a study of T cell repertoires in cytomegalovirus infection (dated by TCRdb to about 2019). About the full investigation: Recently identified HLA-C-restricted CMV epitopes, whose presentation resists viral immunomodulation, were targeted by peptide stimulations together with well-studied HLA-B-restricted epitopes. Donor HLA type was relevant to the analysis, as public TCR beta signatures indicated carriage of CMV infection together with the matching HLA type. Overall study outcomes, separate from this receptor: Carriers of CMV infection plus the relevant HLA type were discriminated by the cumulative frequency of public TCR beta family members in the study cohort and in an independent approximately 400-donor cohort. In the ex vivo response, HLA-C-restricted CMV-specific TCR beta clonotypes were dominant, and in two of eight donors the single most frequent clonotype came from this HLA-C-restricted group.

These reads were obtained on an Illumina HiSeq 1500. Clones were called with MiXCR by TCRdb after fastp trimmed the public reads at Q25, and only in-frame beta chains were retained. Merged by CDR3 protein, the rows form single entries marked with the most common genes and DNA. The sample yields around 750,000 distinct CDR3 sequences; 32% were counted once. The ten most abundant clones make up roughly an eighth of the sample. Sequences SNHLY (CDR1) and FYNNEI (CDR2) are obtained from the germline V gene. Including cysteine and phenylalanine, the CDR3 has 16 amino acids. This entry keeps only the CDR3 DNA: 48 bases, framed from base 1. Deletion took 8 bases off V and 0 bases off J, with a span of 16 bases between the germline ends. The sample's treatment or condition label, in plain terms: in vitro stimulation with specific CMV peptide epitopes to enrich CMV-specific T cells.

This clonotype was sampled from a human donor in good health (CMV status not recorded). Some clones in this sample may be carry-over from other donors' samples. The rearrangement combines TRBV2 with TRBJ2-2, with an unclear D gene assignment. Source: cultured CD8+ T cells from PBMCs, taken from culture after CMV antigen stimulation. DNA sequence: TGTGCCAGCGTTCCTATAGTAGGGCCGAACACCGGGGAGCTGTTTTTT. This sequence encodes CASVPIVGPNTGELFF.